The rows below give T cell receptor beta chains drawn from one sample of a study of T cell repertoires in cytomegalovirus infection. These receptors are not linked to any known antigen. TCRdb called the reads again in MiXCR, with one record for every CDR3 protein. The top ten hold roughly 12% of the sample, which has a few hundred thousand distinct CDR3 sequences, just under 35% seen once. This material consisted of cultured PBMCs, taken from culture after CMV antigen stimulation. All receptors come from a human donor in good health (CMV status not recorded). Some clones in this sample may be carry-over from other donors' samples. The CDR3 runs from the conserved cysteine through the conserved F or W. The D gene is left open where the match is weak. Not every row has a clone size; where given, it reads once, few, many or a size class.

size: few
J: TRBJ1-2
D: TRBD1
V: TRBV6-5
DNA: TGTGCCAGCAGTCTGACGACAGGGGGGGCTAACTATGGCTACACCTTC
CDR3: CASSLTTGGANYGYTF

size: NA
J: TRBJ1-1
D: TRBD1
V: TRBV6-5
DNA: TGTGCCAGCAGTAGTCGGGGCAGGGGGCTCGAGAACACTGAAGCTTTCTTT
CDR3: CASSSRGRGLENTEAFF

size: few
J: TRBJ2-1
D: TRBD1
V: TRBV6-5
DNA: TGTGCCAGCAGTAAAAGACCGGGACAGGGGCACAATGAGCAGTTCTTC
CDR3: CASSKRPGQGHNEQFF

size: NA
J: TRBJ1-2
D: TRBD1
V: TRBV11-2
DNA: TGTGCCAGCAGCTTCCCCGGGACAGGGGTCGGCTACACCTTC
CDR3: CASSFPGTGVGYTF

size: NA
J: TRBJ2-2
D: NA
V: TRBV7-2
DNA: TGTGCCAGCAGCTTCTCGAACACCGGGGAGCCGTTTTTT
CDR3: CASSFSNTGEPFF

size: NA
J: TRBJ2-5
D: NA
V: TRBV19
DNA: TGTGCCAGTAGTACCCTAGGAGAGACCCAGTACTTC
CDR3: CASSTLGETQYF

size: NA
J: TRBJ2-3
D: TRBD1
V: TRBV10-3
DNA: TGTGCCATCAGTGTAGTCCCGGGACAGGGAAATACGCAGTATTTT
CDR3: CAISVVPGQGNTQYF

size: NA
J: TRBJ2-6
D: NA
V: TRBV5-1
DNA: TGCGCCAGCAGCTTGGATGTGTCTGGGGCCAACGTCCTGACTTTC
CDR3: CASSLDVSGANVLTF

size: few
J: TRBJ2-7
D: NA
V: TRBV4-3
DNA: TGCGCCAGCAGCCAAAGAGGGACCAACTCCGACGAGCAGTACTTC
CDR3: CASSQRGTNSDEQYF

size: NA
J: TRBJ2-1
D: TRBD2
V: TRBV29-1
DNA: TGCAGCGCTCGACTAGCGGGTGTCTACAATGAGCAGTTCTTC
CDR3: CSARLAGVYNEQFF

size: NA
J: TRBJ2-7
D: TRBD2
V: TRBV7-2
DNA: TGTGCCAGCAGCTTAGGCGGGAGGGTGTACTTC
CDR3: CASSLGGRVYF

size: NA
J: TRBJ2-1
D: TRBD2
V: TRBV6-6
DNA: TGTGCCAGCTTAGCGGGAGCCTCCTACAATGAGCAGTTCTTC
CDR3: CASLAGASYNEQFF

size: NA
J: TRBJ1-5
D: NA
V: TRBV28
DNA: TGTGCCAGCTCACCAGCGGCGGGGTCAAATCAGCCCCAGCATTTT
CDR3: CASSPAAGSNQPQHF

size: few
J: TRBJ2-5
D: TRBD2
V: TRBV4-3
DNA: TGCGCCAGCAGCCACACGGGACTAGCGGGAGAAGAGACCCAGTACTTC
CDR3: CASSHTGLAGEETQYF

size: many
J: TRBJ2-3
D: TRBD2
V: TRBV7-2
DNA: TGTGCCAGCAGCTTAGCGCCAAGCGGGGGGAGCACAGATACGCAGTATTTT
CDR3: CASSLAPSGGSTDTQYF

size: NA
J: TRBJ1-6
D: NA
V: TRBV2
DNA: TGTGCCAGCAGTGAAGGCCCGGGACAAGGGGCTAATTCACCCCTCCACTTT
CDR3: CASSEGPGQGANSPLHF

size: NA
J: TRBJ2-1
D: NA
V: TRBV24-1
DNA: TGTGCCACCAGTGAATGGACAGCCCTCGGGAATGAGCAGTTCTTC
CDR3: CATSEWTALGNEQFF

size: NA
J: TRBJ2-5
D: TRBD1
V: TRBV6-6
DNA: TGTGCCAGCAGTCCATACAGGGGGATAAGAGAGACCCAGTACTTC
CDR3: CASSPYRGIRETQYF

size: NA
J: TRBJ2-1
D: TRBD2
V: TRBV7-9
DNA: TGTGCCAGCAGCCCCCTTGGACTAGCGGGAGACAATGAGCAGTTCTTC
CDR3: CASSPLGLAGDNEQFF

size: NA
J: TRBJ2-2
D: NA
V: TRBV24-1
DNA: TGTGCCACCGGGGAGTCGGCCCCACGCGCCGGGGAGCTGTTTTTT
CDR3: CATGESAPRAGELFF

size: once
J: TRBJ2-7
D: TRBD1
V: TRBV5-1
DNA: TGCGCCAGCAGCTCAGGGACAGGGGGCAGGTACGAGCAGTACTTC
CDR3: CASSSGTGGRYEQYF

size: few
J: TRBJ2-1
D: NA
V: TRBV12-3/TRBV12-4
DNA: TGTGCCAGCCGCCCCCCGGCAGGCAATGAGCAGTTCTTC
CDR3: CASRPPAGNEQFF

size: NA
J: TRBJ1-2
D: TRBD1
V: TRBV20-1
DNA: TGCAGTGCTAAAATACAGGGGGAGAGCTATGGCTACACCTTC
CDR3: CSAKIQGESYGYTF

size: NA
J: TRBJ2-5
D: TRBD1
V: TRBV12-3/TRBV12-4
DNA: TGTGCCAGCAGCACGGACAGGTACCAAGAGACCCAGTACTTC
CDR3: CASSTDRYQETQYF

size: many
J: TRBJ2-3
D: TRBD2
V: TRBV7-2
DNA: TGTGCCAGCAGTGGGACTAGCGAAACCCTAGATACGCAGTATTTT
CDR3: CASSGTSETLDTQYF

size: NA
J: TRBJ2-5
D: TRBD2
V: TRBV28
DNA: TGTGCCAGCAGTTTGGCGGGAGGGCCTTTGGAGACCCAGTACTTC
CDR3: CASSLAGGPLETQYF

size: NA
J: TRBJ2-3
D: TRBD2
V: TRBV6-6
DNA: TGTGCCAGCAGTGGACTAGCGATAGATACGCAGTATTTT
CDR3: CASSGLAIDTQYF

size: few
J: TRBJ1-4
D: NA
V: TRBV7-2
DNA: TGTGCCAGCAGGGATGAGGGACAAGGTGAAAAACTGTTTTTT
CDR3: CASRDEGQGEKLFF

size: NA
J: TRBJ1-5
D: NA
V: TRBV3-1
DNA: TGTGCCAGCAGCCAGGGGAGAGTACGAGAGGGCAATCAGCCCCAGCATTTT
CDR3: CASSQGRVREGNQPQHF

size: few
J: TRBJ2-1
D: TRBD2
V: TRBV14
DNA: TGTGCCAGCAGCCAAGTTAGGGCTAGCGGGTGGATAGGAAATGAGCAGTTCTTC
CDR3: CASSQVRASGWIGNEQFF

size: NA
J: TRBJ2-5
D: TRBD1
V: TRBV20-1
DNA: TGCAGTGGAGACAGGGGTCCGGAAGTGGACCAGTACTTC
CDR3: CSGDRGPEVDQYF

size: few
J: TRBJ1-2
D: NA
V: TRBV12-3/TRBV12-4
DNA: TGTGCCAGCAGGGACCAGGGTAATGGCTACACCTTC
CDR3: CASRDQGNGYTF

size: NA
J: TRBJ2-5
D: NA
V: TRBV7-2
DNA: TGTGCCAGCAGCCAGCGGACGGGATCGGCGGAGACCCAGTACTTC
CDR3: CASSQRTGSAETQYF

size: NA
J: TRBJ2-3
D: NA
V: TRBV28
DNA: TGTGCCAGCAGTTTAGGAGCCGCTAGGGGAGGGCAGTATTTT
CDR3: CASSLGAARGGQYF

size: NA
J: TRBJ2-5
D: NA
V: TRBV7-2
DNA: TGTGCCAGCAGCACGGGACCACCGGGGGCCCAGTACTTC
CDR3: CASSTGPPGAQYF

size: NA
J: TRBJ1-4
D: TRBD1
V: TRBV20-1
DNA: TGCAGTGCAAAGACAGGGGCGGATGAAAAACTGTTTTTT
CDR3: CSAKTGADEKLFF

size: NA
J: TRBJ1-1
D: NA
V: TRBV12-5
DNA: TGTGCTAGTGGTTTGGTACTTCAGGGCCCCATGAACACTGAAGCTTTCTTT
CDR3: CASGLVLQGPMNTEAFF

size: NA
J: TRBJ2-7
D: NA
V: TRBV4-3
DNA: TGCGCCAGCAGCCAAGAGTCCCCACGGGAGAGCCACTACGAGCAGTACTTC
CDR3: CASSQESPRESHYEQYF

size: NA
J: TRBJ1-1
D: TRBD1
V: TRBV12-3/TRBV12-4
DNA: TGTGCCAGCGGCTGGACAGGGTATCGGGAAGCTTTCTTT
CDR3: CASGWTGYREAFF

size: NA
J: TRBJ1-2
D: TRBD1
V: TRBV19
DNA: TGTGCCAGCCACGGACAGGGGGTCGTCTATGGCTACACCTTC
CDR3: CASHGQGVVYGYTF

size: few
J: TRBJ2-3
D: NA
V: TRBV5-1
DNA: TGCGCCAGCAGCTTAGAGGAGAGCACAGATACGCAGTATTTT
CDR3: CASSLEESTDTQYF

size: NA
J: TRBJ2-7
D: TRBD1
V: TRBV28
DNA: TGTGCCAGCAGTCCTAACCCCCGGCACAGGGGCCACTACGAGCAGTACTTC
CDR3: CASSPNPRHRGHYEQYF

size: few
J: TRBJ2-1
D: NA
V: TRBV27
DNA: TGTGCCAGCAGTTCCCCTAGGAGCTCCTACAATGAGCAGTTCTTC
CDR3: CASSSPRSSYNEQFF

size: NA
J: TRBJ1-5
D: NA
V: TRBV28
DNA: TGTGCCAGCAGTACCCGCGGATTCGGCAATCAGCCCCAGCATTTT
CDR3: CASSTRGFGNQPQHF

size: NA
J: TRBJ1-1
D: NA
V: TRBV5-6
DNA: TGTGCCAGCAGCTTGAGGTACAGGGAGAACACTGAAGCTTTCTTT
CDR3: CASSLRYRENTEAFF

size: NA
J: TRBJ2-2
D: TRBD2
V: TRBV6-6
DNA: TGTGCCGCCCCCTTGACGGGCGGGAGGGTCAACACCGGGGAGCTGTTTTTT
CDR3: CAAPLTGGRVNTGELFF

size: NA
J: TRBJ2-3
D: NA
V: TRBV4-1
DNA: TGCGCCAGCAGCCAAGATCAGGGCAGAACAGATACGCAGTATTTT
CDR3: CASSQDQGRTDTQYF

size: few
J: TRBJ2-3
D: NA
V: TRBV15
DNA: TGTGCCACCAGCACTCAGGGGACCAGCACAGATACGCAGTATTTT
CDR3: CATSTQGTSTDTQYF

size: NA
J: TRBJ1-1
D: TRBD1
V: TRBV5-4
DNA: TGTGCCAGCAGCGCCGGGGACAGGGGGCCCTATAGGGGTGAAGCTTTCTTT
CDR3: CASSAGDRGPYRGEAFF

size: NA
J: TRBJ2-3
D: NA
V: TRBV7-2
DNA: TGTGCCAGCAGCCAATCCAGCAGAGGAGATACGCAGTATTTT
CDR3: CASSQSSRGDTQYF

size: once
J: TRBJ1-2
D: NA
V: TRBV12-3/TRBV12-4
DNA: TGTGCCAGCAGTTTTTCTCGGGGGCGGGGTGGCTACACCTTC
CDR3: CASSFSRGRGGYTF

size: few
J: TRBJ2-1
D: TRBD2
V: TRBV5-1
DNA: TGCGCCAGCAGCTTGGGACTAGCGGGGTCCGCCCATGAGCAGTTCTTC
CDR3: CASSLGLAGSAHEQFF

size: NA
J: TRBJ1-2
D: NA
V: TRBV2
DNA: TGTGCCTTAAGGGGGACCTACGGCTACACCTTC
CDR3: CALRGTYGYTF

size: NA
J: TRBJ2-5
D: NA
V: TRBV5-1
DNA: TGCGCCAGCAGCTTGGGTGGTCACTACCAAGAGACCCAGTACTTC
CDR3: CASSLGGHYQETQYF

size: NA
J: TRBJ1-1
D: NA
V: TRBV7-2
DNA: TGTGCCAGCAGCTTAGCGAGAACGGGTCGGTCAGCTTTCTTT
CDR3: CASSLARTGRSAFF

size: NA
J: TRBJ2-5
D: NA
V: TRBV12-3/TRBV12-4
DNA: TGTGCCAGCAGTTTATCTAGCTTCCTGGAGACCCAGTACTTC
CDR3: CASSLSSFLETQYF

size: NA
J: TRBJ2-5
D: TRBD1
V: TRBV5-4
DNA: TGTGCCAGCAGCTTACAGGGGGCAGTGGAGACCCAGTACTTC
CDR3: CASSLQGAVETQYF

size: few
J: TRBJ2-7
D: NA
V: TRBV7-8
DNA: TGTGCCAGCAGCGCACCCCCTGAAACAGGGAAGCAGTACTTC
CDR3: CASSAPPETGKQYF

size: NA
J: TRBJ2-1
D: NA
V: TRBV4-1
DNA: TGCGCCAGCAGCCAAGTGTTTTCTGAGCAGTTCTTC
CDR3: CASSQVFSEQFF

size: NA
J: TRBJ1-1
D: NA
V: TRBV5-1
DNA: TGCGCCAGCAGCTTAAGGCCGCCTGAAGCTTTCTTT
CDR3: CASSLRPPEAFF